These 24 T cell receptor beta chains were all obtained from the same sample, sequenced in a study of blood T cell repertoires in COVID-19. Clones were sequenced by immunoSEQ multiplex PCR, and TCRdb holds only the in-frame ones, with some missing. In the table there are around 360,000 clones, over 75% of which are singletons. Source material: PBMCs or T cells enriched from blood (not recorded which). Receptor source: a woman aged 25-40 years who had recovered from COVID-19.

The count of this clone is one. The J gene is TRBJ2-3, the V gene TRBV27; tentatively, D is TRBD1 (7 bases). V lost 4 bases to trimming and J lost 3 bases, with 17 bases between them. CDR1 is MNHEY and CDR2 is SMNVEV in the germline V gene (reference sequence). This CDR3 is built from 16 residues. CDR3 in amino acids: CASSSLGGGATDTQYF. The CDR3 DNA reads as TGTGCCAGCAGTTCCCTCGGAGGGGGCGCGACAGATACGCAGTATTTT.

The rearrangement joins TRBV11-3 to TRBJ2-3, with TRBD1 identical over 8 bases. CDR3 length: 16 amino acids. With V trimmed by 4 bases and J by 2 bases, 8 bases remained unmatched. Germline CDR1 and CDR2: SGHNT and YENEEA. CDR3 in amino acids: CASSSTAGQDTDTQYF. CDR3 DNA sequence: TGTGCCAGCAGCTCGACCGCGGGACAGGACACAGATACGCAGTATTTT.

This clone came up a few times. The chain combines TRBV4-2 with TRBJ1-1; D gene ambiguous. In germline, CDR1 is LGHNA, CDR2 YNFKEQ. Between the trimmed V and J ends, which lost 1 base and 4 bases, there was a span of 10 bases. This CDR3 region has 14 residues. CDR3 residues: CASSQVEGFTEAFF. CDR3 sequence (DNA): TGTGCCAGCAGCCAAGTAGAGGGTTTCACTGAAGCTTTCTTT.

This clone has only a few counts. The CDR3: CASSADSYSTDTQYF. DNA for the CDR3: TGTGCCAGCAGCGCGGACAGTTATAGCACAGATACGCAGTATTTT. The V call is TRBV9, the J call TRBJ2-3, with D perhaps matching TRBD1 (6 bases). Germline values: CDR1 SGDLS, CDR2 YYNGEE. The CDR3 runs to 15 residues. V lost 3 bases and J 0 bases, leaving 11 bases between the germline ends.

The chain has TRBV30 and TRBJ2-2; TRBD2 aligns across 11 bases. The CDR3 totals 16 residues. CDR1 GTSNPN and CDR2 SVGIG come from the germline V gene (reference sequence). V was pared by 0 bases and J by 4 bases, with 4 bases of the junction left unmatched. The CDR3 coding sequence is TGTGCCTGGAGTGTACGACTAGCGGGGACCACCGGGGAGCTGTTTTTT. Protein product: CAWSVRLAGTTGELFF.

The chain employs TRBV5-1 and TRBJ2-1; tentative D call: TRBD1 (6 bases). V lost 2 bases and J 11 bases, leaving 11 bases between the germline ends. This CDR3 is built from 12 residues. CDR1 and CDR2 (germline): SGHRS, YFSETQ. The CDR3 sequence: CASSLGGMKQFF. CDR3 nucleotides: TGCGCCAGCAGCTTAGGGGGTATGAAGCAGTTCTTC.

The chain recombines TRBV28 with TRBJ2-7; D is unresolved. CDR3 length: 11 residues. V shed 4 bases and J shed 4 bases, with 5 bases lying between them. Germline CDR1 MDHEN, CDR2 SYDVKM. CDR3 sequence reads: CASSSKYEQYF. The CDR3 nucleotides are TGTGCCAGCAGTTCCAAATACGAGCAGTACTTC.

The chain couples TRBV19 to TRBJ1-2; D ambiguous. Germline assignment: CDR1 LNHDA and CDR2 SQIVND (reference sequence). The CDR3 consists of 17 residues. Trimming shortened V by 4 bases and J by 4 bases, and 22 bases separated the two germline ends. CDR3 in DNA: TGTGCCAGTAGTACCCCGGACTTCTCAGCAAATTTCTATGGCTACACCTTC. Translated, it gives CASSTPDFSANFYGYTF.

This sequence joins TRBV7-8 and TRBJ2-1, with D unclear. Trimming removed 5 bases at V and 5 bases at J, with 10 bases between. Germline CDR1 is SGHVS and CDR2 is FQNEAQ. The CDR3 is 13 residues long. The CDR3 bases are TGTGCCAGCAGCCTCGACTTAAACAATGAGCAGTTCTTC. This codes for CASSLDLNNEQFF.

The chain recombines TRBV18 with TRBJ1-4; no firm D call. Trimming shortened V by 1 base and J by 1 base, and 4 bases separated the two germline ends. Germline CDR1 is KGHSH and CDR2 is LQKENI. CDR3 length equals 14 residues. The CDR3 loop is CASSPRRTNEKLFF. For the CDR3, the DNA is TGTGCCAGCTCACCACGGAGAACTAATGAAAAACTGTTTTTT.

CDR3 amino acids: CASSYSPGVTQPQHF. The CDR3 DNA reads as TGTGCCAGCAGTTACTCACCAGGGGTGACCCAGCCCCAGCATTTT. V usage is TRBV6-2 or TRBV6-3 and J usage is TRBJ1-5; D perhaps matches TRBD1 (6 bases). The CDR3 has 15 amino acids. V was clipped by 0 bases and J by 7 bases, with 13 bases between them. CDR1 is MNHEY and CDR2 is SVGEGT in the germline V gene.

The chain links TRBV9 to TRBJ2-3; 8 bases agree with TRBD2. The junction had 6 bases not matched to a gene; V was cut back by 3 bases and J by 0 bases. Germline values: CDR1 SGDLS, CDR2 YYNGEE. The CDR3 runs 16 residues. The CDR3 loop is CASSDLLAGSTDTQYF. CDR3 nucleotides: TGTGCCAGCAGCGACCTTCTAGCGGGCAGCACAGATACGCAGTATTTT.

CDR3 residues: CASSPYTGTVNTEAFF. CDR3 bases: TGCGCCAGCAGCCCTTACACCGGGACAGTGAACACTGAAGCTTTCTTT. V and J are TRBV4-1 and TRBJ1-1, with TRBD1 matching 7 bases. Germline V gives CDR1 MGHRA, CDR2 YSYEKL. This CDR3 region has 16 residues. After removal of 4 bases from V and 0 bases from J, the junction contained 8 bases not matched to a gene.

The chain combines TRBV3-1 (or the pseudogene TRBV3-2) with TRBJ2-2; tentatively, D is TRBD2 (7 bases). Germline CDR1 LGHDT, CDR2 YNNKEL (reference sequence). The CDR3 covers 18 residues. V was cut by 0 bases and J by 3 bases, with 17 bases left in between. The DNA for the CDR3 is TGTGCCAGCAGCCAAGAAGGTACCGGGGGGCCGCACACCGGGGAGCTGTTTTTT. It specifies CASSQEGTGGPHTGELFF.

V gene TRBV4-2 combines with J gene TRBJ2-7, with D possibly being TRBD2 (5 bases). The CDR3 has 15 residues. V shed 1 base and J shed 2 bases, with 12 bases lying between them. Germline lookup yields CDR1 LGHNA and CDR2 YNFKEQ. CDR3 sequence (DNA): TGTGCCAGCAGCCAAGCGGCGGACGGGACCTACGAGCAGTACTTC. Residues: CASSQAADGTYEQYF.

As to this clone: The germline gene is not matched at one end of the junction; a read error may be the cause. CDR3 sequence: CASSRAGTSYIEQFF. The CDR3, as DNA: TGTGCCAGCAGTAGAGCCGGGACTTCCTACATTGAGCAGTTCTTC. The chain has TRBV6-5 and TRBJ2-1; TRBD2 might be the D (6 bases). The CDR3 has 15 residues. Per the germline V gene, CDR1 is MNHEY and CDR2 is SVGAGI.

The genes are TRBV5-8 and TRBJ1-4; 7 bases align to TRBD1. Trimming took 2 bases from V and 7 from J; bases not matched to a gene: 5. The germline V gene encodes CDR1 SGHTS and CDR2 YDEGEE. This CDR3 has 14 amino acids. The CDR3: CASSFRDSGEKLFF. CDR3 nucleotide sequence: TGTGCCAGCAGCTTCCGGGACAGTGGTGAAAAACTGTTTTTT.

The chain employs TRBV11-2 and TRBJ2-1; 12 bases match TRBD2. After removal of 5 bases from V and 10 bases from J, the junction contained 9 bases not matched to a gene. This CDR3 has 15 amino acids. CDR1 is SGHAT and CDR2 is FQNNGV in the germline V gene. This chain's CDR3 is CASSPLTSGRGEQFF. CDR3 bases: TGTGCCAGCAGCCCTCTGACTAGCGGGAGAGGGGAGCAGTTCTTC.

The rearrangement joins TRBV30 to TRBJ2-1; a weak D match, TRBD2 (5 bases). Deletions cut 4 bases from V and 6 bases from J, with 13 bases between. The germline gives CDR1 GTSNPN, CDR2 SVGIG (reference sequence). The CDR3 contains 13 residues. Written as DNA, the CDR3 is TGTGCCTGGACGGAAGGGAGTGTCAATGAGCAGTTCTTC. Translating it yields CAWTEGSVNEQFF.

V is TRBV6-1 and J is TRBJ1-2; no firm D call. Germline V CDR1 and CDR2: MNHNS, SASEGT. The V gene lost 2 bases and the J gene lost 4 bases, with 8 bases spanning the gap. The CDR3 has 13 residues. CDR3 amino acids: CASSENQAYGYTF. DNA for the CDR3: TGTGCCAGCAGTGAAAACCAGGCCTATGGCTACACCTTC.

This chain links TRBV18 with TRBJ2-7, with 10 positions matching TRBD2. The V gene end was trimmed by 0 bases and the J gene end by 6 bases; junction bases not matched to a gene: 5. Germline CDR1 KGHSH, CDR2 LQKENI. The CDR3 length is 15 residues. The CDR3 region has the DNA TGTGCCAGCTCACCACCTCTAGCGGGAGTACGCGAGCAGTACTTC. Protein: CASSPPLAGVREQYF.

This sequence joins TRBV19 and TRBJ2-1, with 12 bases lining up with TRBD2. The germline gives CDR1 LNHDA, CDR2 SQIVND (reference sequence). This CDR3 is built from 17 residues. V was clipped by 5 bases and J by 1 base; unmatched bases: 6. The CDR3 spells CASSELLAGGSYNEQFF. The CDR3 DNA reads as TGTGCCAGTAGTGAACTCCTAGCGGGGGGGTCCTACAATGAGCAGTTCTTC.

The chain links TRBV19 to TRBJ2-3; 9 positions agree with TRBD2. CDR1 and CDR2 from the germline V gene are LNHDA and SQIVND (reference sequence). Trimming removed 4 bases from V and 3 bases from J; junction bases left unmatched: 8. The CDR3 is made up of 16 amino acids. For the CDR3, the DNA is TGTGCCAGTAGTAGACTAGCGGAGCCCCGGACAGATACGCAGTATTTT. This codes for CASSRLAEPRTDTQYF.

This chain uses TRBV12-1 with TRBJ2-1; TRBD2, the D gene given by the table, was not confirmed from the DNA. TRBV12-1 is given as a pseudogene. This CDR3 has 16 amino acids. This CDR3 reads CASSFVPDWTYNEQFF. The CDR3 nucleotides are TGTGCCAGCAGTTTTGTCCCCGACTGGACCTACAATGAGCAGTTCTTC.